Given below is one T cell receptor (beta chain) in context. Its cognate antigen is unknown. This sample is drawn from a study of siplizumab effects on memory and regulatory T cells. Generated by immunoSEQ multiplex PCR, the TCRdb table keeps only in-frame clones and is missing some. Counted here are roughly 100,000 clones, around nine tenths occurring once; the ten biggest clones make up 1.1%. CDR3 length equals 14 residues. Germline trimming cut 6 bases from V and 12 bases from J; bases unmatched to any gene: 13. CDR1 is SNHLY, CDR2 FYNNEI, per germline. Study-level findings and limits: Roughly 75-95% of dividing CD4+ or CD8+ clones were without an attributable naive or memory phenotype. Assignment to unstimulated subsets succeeded for only a minor fraction of the alloreactive clones. Proliferating siplizumab-culture Treg suppressive function went unconfirmed. Apparently key alloresponse contributors, naive T cells also seemed more diverse than memory cells.

Sequenced material: CD4+ T cells sorted from blood. The chain uses TRBV2 and TRBJ2-3; 9 bases are shared with TRBD2. This receptor was taken from a human donor in good health. As DNA, the CDR3 is TGTGCCAGCAGACTTTCTAGCGGGATCCCTACCCAGTATTTT. As protein: CASRLSSGIPTQYF.